The 22 T cell receptor beta chains below all came from one sample that was sequenced in a study of cytomegalovirus exposure and HLA in healthy donors. The PCR had 60 Vbeta and 13 Jbeta primers. Libraries were prepared by immunoSEQ multiplex PCR; TCRdb keeps only in-frame clonotypes and omits some of them. This sample has roughly 190,000 clones, with 87% found just once. Material: PBMCs. The origin of the receptors is a boy aged 2 to 10 in good health and CMV-seronegative.

This chain connects TRBV5-6 to TRBJ1-2; 7 positions match TRBD1. The CDR3 extends over 16 amino acids. Germline lookup yields CDR1 SGHDT and CDR2 YYEEEE. V gave up 2 bases and J gave up 0 bases; unmatched junction bases: 7. CDR3 sequence reads: CASSLRGLEANYGYTF. For the CDR3, the DNA is TGTGCCAGCAGCTTAAGGGGGCTGGAAGCTAACTATGGCTACACCTTC.

The chain joins TRBV28 to TRBJ1-5; 8 bases are a match to TRBD1. The trim removed 3 bases at V and 4 bases at J, leaving 8 bases unmatched. The CDR3 has 16 amino acids. Germline values: CDR1 MDHEN, CDR2 SYDVKM. For the CDR3, the DNA is TGTGCCAGCAGTTTGATAGGACAGGGAGGGAATCAGCCCCAGCATTTT. Its protein is CASSLIGQGGNQPQHF. Filled out from reference TRBV28 and TRBJ1-5, the complete variable domain reads DVKVTQSSRYLVKRTGEKVFLECVQDMDHENMFWYRQDPGLGLRLIYFSYDVKMKEKGDIPEGYSVSREKKERFSLILESASTNQTSMYLCASSLIGQGGNQPQHFGDGTRLSIL.

The chain employs TRBV5-1 and TRBJ2-1, with 8 bases matching TRBD1. This CDR3 is 15 amino acids long. V trimming: 4 bases; J trimming: 7 bases; junction bases outside the gene matches: 10. The germline gives CDR1 SGHRS, CDR2 YFSETQ. The CDR3 spells CASSLNQGAKNEQFF. CDR3 coding DNA: TGCGCCAGCAGCCTGAACCAGGGGGCGAAAAATGAGCAGTTCTTC.

The chain employs TRBV29-1 and TRBJ2-7, with D tentatively TRBD2 (6 bases). The CDR3 sequence is 14 residues long. Germline loops: CDR1 SQVTM, CDR2 ANQGSEA. The V and J ends lost 6 bases and 4 bases respectively, with 19 bases between them. The CDR3 sequence: CSVSTPGTLYEQYF. CDR3 in DNA: TGCAGCGTCTCGACCCCCGGGACTCTTTACGAGCAGTACTTC.

This chain uses TRBV7-9 with TRBJ2-5; 9 bases are shared with TRBD1. The length of the CDR3 is 15 residues. Germline values: CDR1 SEHNR, CDR2 FQNEAQ (reference sequence). The trim removed 5 bases at V and 1 base at J, leaving 5 bases unmatched. The CDR3 loop reads CASSPEQGAQETQYF. The CDR3 DNA follows: TGTGCCAGCAGCCCCGAACAGGGGGCCCAAGAGACCCAGTACTTC.

V and J are TRBV6-1 and TRBJ2-7, with a weak D call TRBD1 (5 bases). Germline V gene sequence: CDR1 MNHNS, CDR2 SASEGT. The CDR3 sequence is 15 residues long. The V end lost 2 bases, the J end lost 2 bases, and 13 bases lay between the germline ends. The CDR3 sequence: CASSETTGSAYEQYF. The CDR3 nucleotides read TGTGCCAGCAGTGAAACAACAGGTTCCGCCTACGAGCAGTACTTC.

The chain links TRBV2 to TRBJ1-3; possibly TRBD1 for D (6 bases). V was pared by 7 bases and J by 2 bases, with 12 bases between. Germline CDR1 is SNHLY and CDR2 is FYNNEI. CDR3 size: 14 residues. CDR3 residues: CASILQGAGNTIYF. In DNA, the CDR3 is TGTGCCAGCATCTTACAGGGAGCTGGAAACACCATATATTTT. The complete variable domain, with remaining parts taken from reference TRBV2 and TRBJ1-3, reads EPEVTQTPSHQVTQMGQEVILRCVPISNHLYFYWYRQILGQKVEFLVSFYNNEISEKSEIFDDQFSVERPDGSNFTLKIRSTKLEDSAMYFCASILQGAGNTIYFGEGSWLTVV.

A remark on this clone: One junction end disagrees with the germline gene, perhaps due to a read error. This rearrangement joins TRBV7-9 to TRBJ1-1; 9 nucleotides agree with TRBD1. The germline gives CDR1 SEHNR, CDR2 FQNEAQ (reference sequence). The CDR3 consists of 15 residues. This CDR3 is CSSSYEVGQGTEAFF. In DNA form, the CDR3 reads TGTTCCAGCAGCTATGAGGTGGGACAGGGAACTGAAGCTTTCTTT.

The chain carries TRBV7-9 and TRBJ1-1; D is undetermined. The V end was cut by 1 base, the J end by 2 bases, with 8 bases between. Germline V gene data show CDR1 as SEHNR and CDR2 as FQNEAQ (reference sequence). The CDR3 has 14 amino acids. The CDR3: CASSLGQINTEAFF. Written as DNA, the CDR3 is TGTGCCAGCAGCTTAGGTCAGATTAACACTGAAGCTTTCTTT.

This rearrangement joins TRBV11-3 to TRBJ1-5, with D perhaps matching TRBD1 (5 bases). Germline values: CDR1 SGHNT, CDR2 YENEEA. This CDR3 is built from 15 residues. The ends were cut back, 5 bases at V and 7 bases at J, with 18 bases in the middle. CDR3 sequence reads: CASSPRAGRDQPQHF. CDR3 in DNA: TGTGCCAGCAGCCCCCGGGCAGGGAGGGACCAGCCCCAGCATTTT.

This clone has just a few counts. The V and J genes are TRBV19 and TRBJ1-1, with D possibly being TRBD1 (5 bases). CDR1 is LNHDA, CDR2 SQIVND, per germline (reference sequence). This CDR3 is 17 amino acids long. V was pared by 9 bases and J by 3 bases, with 26 bases between. Here the CDR3 reads CASSVRTPKGPYTEAFF. Here the CDR3 DNA reads TGTGCCAGCAGCGTGAGGACACCGAAGGGGCCCTACACTGAAGCTTTCTTT. Variable domain in full (rest from reference TRBV19 and TRBJ1-1): DGGITQSPKYLFRKEGQNVTLSCEQNLNHDAMYWYRQDPGQGLRLIYYSQIVNDFQKGDIAEGYSVSREKKESFPLTVTSAQKNPTAFYLCASSVRTPKGPYTEAFFGQGTRLTVV.

This sequence joins TRBV5-6 and TRBJ1-2; possible D gene TRBD1, 6 bases. The CDR3 consists of 15 residues. The germline V and J ends were trimmed by 2 bases and 4 bases, with 15 bases remaining between them. Germline CDR1 is SGHDT and CDR2 is YYEEEE. CDR3 sequence reads: CASSFSETGTYGYTF. CDR3 bases: TGTGCCAGCAGCTTTAGTGAAACAGGGACCTATGGCTACACCTTC.

The CDR3 protein is CASSSIPTARNSYEQYF. In nucleotides, the CDR3 is TGTGCCAGCAGCTCAATACCTACCGCGAGGAACTCCTACGAGCAGTACTTC. The rearrangement uses TRBV11-2 and TRBJ2-7; D is ambiguous. Trimming stripped 4 bases from V and 0 bases from J, with 19 bases between. CDR3 length: 17 amino acids. The germline gives CDR1 SGHAT, CDR2 FQNNGV.

The chain has TRBV7-2 and TRBJ1-6; a possible D gene is TRBD1 (5 bases). CDR3 length equals 15 residues. The V and J ends lost 2 bases and 9 bases respectively, with 14 bases between them. Germline lookup yields CDR1 SGHTA and CDR2 FQGNSA. CDR3 residues: CASSLPLGPSSPLHF. In nucleotides, the CDR3 is TGTGCCAGCAGCTTACCACTGGGGCCTTCTTCACCCCTCCACTTT.

The gene calls are TRBV4-2 and TRBJ1-3; possible D gene TRBD1, 6 bases. The CDR3 length is 16 residues. Trimming pared 2 bases from V and 4 bases from J, leaving 15 bases between. Germline-derived CDR1 and CDR2 are LGHNA and YNFKEQ. In DNA form, the CDR3 reads TGTGCCAGCAGCCAACTACAGGGTACTAACGGAAACACCATATATTTT. Translation: CASSQLQGTNGNTIYF.

This sequence joins TRBV29-1 and TRBJ2-3, with TRBD2 identical over 11 bases. The CDR3 has 16 amino acids. The junction had 5 bases not matched to a gene; V was cut back by 3 bases and J by 0 bases. Germline assignment: CDR1 SQVTM and CDR2 ANQGSEA. The CDR3 reads CSVDGTSGGSTDTQYF. In DNA, the CDR3 is TGCAGCGTTGATGGTACTAGCGGGGGAAGCACAGATACGCAGTATTTT.

The chain is built from TRBV5-1 and TRBJ1-2; D gene ambiguous. The CDR3 extends over 12 amino acids. With 2 bases removed from V and 4 bases from J, the gap between germline ends came to 6 bases. Germline V gene data show CDR1 as SGHRS and CDR2 as YFSETQ. The CDR3 nucleotides are TGCGCCAGCAGCTTAGAGTCCTATGGCTACACCTTC. Amino acids: CASSLESYGYTF.

This clone was observed once. The chain links TRBV9 to TRBJ2-5; D not certain. The CDR3 spans 13 residues. Germline loops: CDR1 SGDLS, CDR2 YYNGEE. Trimming removed 2 bases from V and 5 bases from J, with 10 bases in between. This chain's CDR3 is CASSVGPGETQYF. CDR3 bases: TGTGCCAGCAGCGTGGGCCCTGGGGAGACCCAGTACTTC.

The chain is built from TRBV5-4 and TRBJ2-3; 8 bases line up with TRBD2. The CDR3 sequence is 14 residues long. V trimming: 4 bases; J trimming: 1 base; junction bases outside the gene matches: 2. Germline assignment: CDR1 SGHNT and CDR2 YYREEE (reference sequence). In nucleotides, the CDR3 is TGTGCCAGCAGCGTACTAGCGGGCACAGATACGCAGTATTTT. Its protein product is CASSVLAGTDTQYF.

The J gene is TRBJ1-1, the V gene TRBV6-1; D is perhaps TRBD1 (5 bases). This CDR3 has 15 residues. Germline V gene data show CDR1 as MNHNS and CDR2 as SASEGT. Trimming removed 5 bases at V and 6 bases at J, with 19 bases between. The CDR3 nucleotides are TGTGCCAGCAGTCCACCCGGGGGAGGGGTCCCTGAAGCTTTCTTT. Translation: CASSPPGGGVPEAFF.

CDR3 in amino acids: CASSPPGQGLSKNIQYF. The CDR3 DNA follows: TGTGCCAGCAGTCCCCCAGGACAGGGGTTAAGCAAAAACATTCAGTACTTC. V and J are TRBV27 and TRBJ2-4; the match to TRBD1 covers 9 bases. Looked up from germline, CDR1 is MNHEY and CDR2 is SMNVEV (reference sequence). Unmatched junction bases numbered 11, after V lost 5 bases and J lost 3 bases. The CDR3 is made up of 17 amino acids.

The chain joins TRBV4-2 to TRBJ2-2; D is ambiguous. CDR3 length: 12 amino acids. Germline CDR1 is LGHNA and CDR2 is YNFKEQ. The germline V and J ends were trimmed by 4 bases and 8 bases, with 8 bases remaining between them. The DNA of the CDR3 is TGTGCCAGCAGCCTACTGCTGGGGGAGCTGTTTTTT. It encodes CASSLLLGELFF.